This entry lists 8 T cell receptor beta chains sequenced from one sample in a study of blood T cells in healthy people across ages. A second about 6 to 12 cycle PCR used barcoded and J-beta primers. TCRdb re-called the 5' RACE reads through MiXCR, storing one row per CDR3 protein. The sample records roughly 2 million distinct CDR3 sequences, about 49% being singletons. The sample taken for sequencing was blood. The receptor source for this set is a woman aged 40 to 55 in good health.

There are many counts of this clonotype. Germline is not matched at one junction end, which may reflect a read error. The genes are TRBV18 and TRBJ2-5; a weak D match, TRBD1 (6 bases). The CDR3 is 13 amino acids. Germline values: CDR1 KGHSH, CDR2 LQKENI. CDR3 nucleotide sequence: TGCGCCAGCAGCCCAGGGGTACAGGAGACCCAGTACTTC. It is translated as CASSPGVQETQYF.

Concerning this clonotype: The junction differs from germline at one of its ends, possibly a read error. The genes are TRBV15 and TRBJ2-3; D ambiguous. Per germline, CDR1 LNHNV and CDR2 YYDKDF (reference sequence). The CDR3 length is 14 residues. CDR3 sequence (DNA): TGTGCCACCAGCAGAGATAGGGTTGCAGATACGCGGTATTTT. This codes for CATSRDRVADTRYF.

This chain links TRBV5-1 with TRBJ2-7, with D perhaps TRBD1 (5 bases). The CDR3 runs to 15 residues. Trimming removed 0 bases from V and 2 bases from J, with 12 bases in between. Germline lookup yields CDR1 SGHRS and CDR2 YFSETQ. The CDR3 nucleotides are TGCGCCAGCAGCTTGGTTGCAGGGAATACCTACGAGCAGTACTTC. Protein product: CASSLVAGNTYEQYF.

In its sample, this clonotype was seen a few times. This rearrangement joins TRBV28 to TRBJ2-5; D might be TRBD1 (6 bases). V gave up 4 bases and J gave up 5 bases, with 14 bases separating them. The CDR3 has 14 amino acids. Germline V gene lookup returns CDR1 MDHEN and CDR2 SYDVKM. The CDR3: CASSSGQRVETQYF. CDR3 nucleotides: TGTGCCAGCAGTTCCGGACAGAGGGTGGAGACCCAGTACTTC. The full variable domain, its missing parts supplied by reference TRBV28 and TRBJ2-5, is DVKVTQSSRYLVKRTGEKVFLECVQDMDHENMFWYRQDPGLGLRLIYFSYDVKMKEKGDIPEGYSVSREKKERFSLILESASTNQTSMYLCASSSGQRVETQYFGPGTRLLVL.

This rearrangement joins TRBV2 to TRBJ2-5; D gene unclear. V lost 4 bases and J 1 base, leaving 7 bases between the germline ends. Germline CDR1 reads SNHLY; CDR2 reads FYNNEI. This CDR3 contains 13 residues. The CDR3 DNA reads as TGTGCCAGCAGTGGGTCGGCCCAAGAGACCCAGTACTTC. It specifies CASSGSAQETQYF.

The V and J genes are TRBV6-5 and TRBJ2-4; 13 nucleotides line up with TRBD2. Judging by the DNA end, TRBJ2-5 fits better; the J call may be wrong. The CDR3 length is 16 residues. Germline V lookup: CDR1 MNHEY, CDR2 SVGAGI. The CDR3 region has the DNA TGTGCCAGCAGTCCAGCACTAGCGGGGGGGCGCGAGACCCAGTACTTC. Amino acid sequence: CASSPALAGGRETQYF.

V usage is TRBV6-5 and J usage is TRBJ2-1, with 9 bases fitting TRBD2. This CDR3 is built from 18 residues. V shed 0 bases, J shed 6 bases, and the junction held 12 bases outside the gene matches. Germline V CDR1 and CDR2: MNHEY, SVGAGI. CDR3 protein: CASSYSRRRGGATNEQFF. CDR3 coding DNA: TGTGCCAGCAGTTACTCGAGAAGGCGCGGGGGGGCGACCAATGAGCAGTTCTTC.

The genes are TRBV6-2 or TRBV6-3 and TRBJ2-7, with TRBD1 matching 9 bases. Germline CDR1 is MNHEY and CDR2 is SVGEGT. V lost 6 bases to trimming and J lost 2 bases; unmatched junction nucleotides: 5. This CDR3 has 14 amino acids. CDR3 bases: TGTGCCAGCAGGGGATGGACAGGGGCCTACGAGCAGTACTTC. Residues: CASRGWTGAYEQYF.